This T cell receptor (beta chain) derives from a study of blood T cells in healthy people across ages. From germline, CDR1 is MDHEN and CDR2 SYDVKM. Losses at the gene ends were 7 bases for V and 1 base for J; bases not matched to a gene: 1. The CDR3 sequence is 14 residues long. They isolated at least 7 million PBMCs from each sample. This clonotype has just a few counts. For the second PCR, which ran for about 6 to 11 cycles, a sample-barcoded 5' primer and a J-beta primer mix were used. TCRdb analysed the 5' RACE reads with MiXCR anew, one entry per CDR3 protein. The sample comprises roughly 680,000 distinct CDR3 sequences, over 40% of which are singletons, and around an eighth rests with the top ten.

The chain has TRBV28 and TRBJ2-2; 9 nucleotides agree with TRBD1. The receptor's source is a woman of 80 years or more in good health. Sequenced sample: blood. The CDR3 loop reads CASMTGGNTGELFF. The CDR3 coding sequence is TGTGCCAGCATGACAGGGGGGAACACCGGGGAGCTGTTTTTT.